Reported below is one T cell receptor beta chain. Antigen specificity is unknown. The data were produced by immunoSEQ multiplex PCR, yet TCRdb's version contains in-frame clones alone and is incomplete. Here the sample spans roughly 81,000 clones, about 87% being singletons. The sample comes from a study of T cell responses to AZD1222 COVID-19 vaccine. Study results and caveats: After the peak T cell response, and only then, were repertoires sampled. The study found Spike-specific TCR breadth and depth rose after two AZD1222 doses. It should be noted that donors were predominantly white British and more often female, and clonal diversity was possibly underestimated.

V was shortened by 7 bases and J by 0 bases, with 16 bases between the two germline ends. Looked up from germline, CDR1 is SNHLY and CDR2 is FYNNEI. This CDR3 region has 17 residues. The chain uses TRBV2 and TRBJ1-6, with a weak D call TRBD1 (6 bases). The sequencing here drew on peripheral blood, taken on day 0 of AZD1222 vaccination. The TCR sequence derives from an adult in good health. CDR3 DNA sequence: TGTGCCAGCACTATAATCAGGGGTAGCTCCTATAATTCACCCCTCCACTTT. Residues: CASTIIRGSSYNSPLHF.